These 26 T cell receptor beta chains originate from one sample sequenced in a study of blood T cell repertoires in COVID-19. Using immunoSEQ multiplex PCR, the repertoire was profiled, and TCRdb retains in-frame clones only, with some absent. The data show 270,000 or so clones, with less than 90% seen just once and approximately 12% held by the top ten. The specimen was peripheral blood. These receptors were collected from a woman in her twenties or thirties with COVID-19, enrolled during active disease.

The chain is built from TRBV24-1 and TRBJ2-5; no clear D gene. The CDR3 consists of 11 residues. Between the trimmed V and J ends, which lost 3 bases and 4 bases, there was a span of 2 bases. Germline CDR1 and CDR2: KGHDR and SFDVKD. The CDR3 DNA is TGTGCCACCAGTGATCTAGAGACCCAGTACTTC. Residues: CATSDLETQYF.

Points on this clone: Within the sample, other DNA sequences also encode this same CDR3. The chain employs TRBV27 and TRBJ2-7; 9 positions match TRBD2. Germline CDR1 and CDR2: MNHEY and SMNVEV (reference sequence). The CDR3 consists of 13 residues. Trimming cost V 2 bases and J 4 bases; bases outside gene matches: 0. The CDR3 protein is CASSLGLAYEQYF. CDR3 nucleotide sequence: TGTGCCAGCAGTTTAGGACTAGCGTACGAGCAGTACTTC.

The rearrangement uses TRBV6-1 and TRBJ1-3, with 9 bases fitting TRBD1. The germline CDR1 and CDR2 sequences are MNHNS and SASEGT. The CDR3 length is 17 residues. The V and J ends lost 4 bases and 3 bases, in that order; junction bases with no gene match: 10. Here the CDR3 DNA reads TGTGCCAGCAGTGGGCGACAGGGGGATATAAGTGGAAACACCATATATTTT. Protein product: CASSGRQGDISGNTIYF.

Only a few counts were recorded for this clone. V gene TRBV5-4 combines with J gene TRBJ2-1; 7 bases align to TRBD1. Germline trimming cut 2 bases from V and 9 bases from J; bases unmatched to any gene: 2. In germline, CDR1 is SGHNT, CDR2 YYREEE (reference sequence). There are 12 residues in the CDR3. The CDR3 DNA follows: TGTGCCAGCAGCTTAGGGACAGCTGAGCAGTTCTTC. Translated, it gives CASSLGTAEQFF. The full variable domain, its missing parts supplied by reference TRBV5-4 and TRBJ2-1, is ETGVTQSPTHLIKTRGQQVTLRCSSQSGHNTVSWYQQALGQGPQFIFQYYREEENGRGNFPPRFSGLQFPNYSSELNVNALELDDSALYLCASSLGTAEQFFGPGTRLTVL.

About this clone itself: This sample includes further DNA sequences coding for the same CDR3. The genes are TRBV6-5 and TRBJ1-2; 7 bases line up with TRBD1. CDR1 is MNHEY and CDR2 is SVGAGI in the germline V gene. The V segment lost 5 bases and the J segment 2 bases; nucleotides outside the gene matches: 5. The CDR3 sequence is 14 residues long. The CDR3 loop is CASSRDRSNYGYTF. The CDR3 nucleotides are TGTGCCAGCAGTCGGGACAGAAGCAACTATGGCTACACCTTC.

The chain links TRBV11-2 to TRBJ2-3; maybe TRBD1 (6 bases). Germline loops: CDR1 SGHAT, CDR2 FQNNGV. CDR3 length equals 17 residues. V dropped 5 bases and J dropped 0 bases, with 18 bases sitting between them. The CDR3 here is CASSRPGWGQSTDTQYF. The CDR3 nucleotides read TGTGCCAGCAGCCGACCTGGATGGGGGCAGAGCACAGATACGCAGTATTTT.

The rearrangement uses TRBV30 and TRBJ1-1; 10 bases match TRBD1. V lost 3 bases to trimming and J lost 5 bases; unmatched junction nucleotides: 3. The germline V gene has CDR1 GTSNPN and CDR2 SVGIG (reference sequence). The CDR3 runs to 13 residues. The CDR3 protein is CAWSRDRGTEAFF. The CDR3 nucleotides read TGTGCCTGGAGCCGGGACAGGGGTACTGAAGCTTTCTTT.

The rearrangement links TRBV6-6 to TRBJ2-1, with unresolved D. Germline CDR1 and CDR2: MNHNY and SVGAGI (reference sequence). V was shortened by 5 bases and J by 8 bases, with 22 bases between the two germline ends. The CDR3 has 16 residues. The CDR3 coding sequence is TGTGCCAGCAGTCCTCGACTCCAGACGGTCCGCGATGAGCAGTTCTTC. This sequence encodes CASSPRLQTVRDEQFF.

This clone is a singleton in its sample. This chain's CDR3 is CASSWLSGATDTQYF. In DNA form, the CDR3 reads TGTGCCAGCAGCTGGCTCAGCGGGGCTACAGATACGCAGTATTTT. The chain joins TRBV5-5 to TRBJ2-3, with 7 bases aligning to TRBD2. The germline CDR1 and CDR2 sequences are SGHKS and YYEKEE (reference sequence). The CDR3 covers 15 residues. V trimming: 3 bases; J trimming: 3 bases; junction bases outside the gene matches: 7. The full variable domain, with the rest looked up from reference TRBV5-5 and TRBJ2-3, is DAGVTQSPTHLIKTRGQQVTLRCSPISGHKSVSWYQQVLGQGPQFIFQYYEKEERGRGNFPDRFSARQFPNYSSELNVNALLLGDSALYLCASSWLSGATDTQYFGPGTRLTVL.

This chain uses TRBV27 with TRBJ2-3; 9 bases map to TRBD2. The ends lost 9 bases at V and 7 bases at J; junction bases unmatched: 8. Germline-derived CDR1 and CDR2 are MNHEY and SMNVEV (reference sequence). This CDR3 is built from 13 residues. The CDR3 here is CASVAGGLNTQYF. The CDR3 DNA follows: TGTGCCAGTGTGGCGGGGGGGTTGAATACGCAGTATTTT.

This clone was recorded a few times. The rearrangement joins TRBV6-5 to TRBJ2-7; D is ambiguous. The CDR3 is 16 residues long. The germline V gene encodes CDR1 MNHEY and CDR2 SVGAGI. V lost 0 bases and J lost 2, with 14 bases in between. CDR3 coding DNA: TGTGCCAGCAGTTACTCGACGCCGACGGAGACCTACGAGCAGTACTTC. Amino acids: CASSYSTPTETYEQYF.

The rearrangement links TRBV27 to TRBJ2-5; 7 positions match TRBD1. The CDR3 length is 16 residues. The junction had 11 bases not matched to a gene; V was cut back by 2 bases and J by 5 bases. Germline CDR1 and CDR2: MNHEY and SMNVEV (reference sequence). Here the CDR3 reads CASSLRGPRKYETQYF. The CDR3 DNA reads as TGTGCCAGCAGTTTAAGGGGGCCGCGGAAATACGAGACCCAGTACTTC.

For the CDR3, the DNA is TGTGCCAGCAGTCCTAGCCCCGGCGGGTTTACTGAAGCTTTCTTT. Protein: CASSPSPGGFTEAFF. The chain combines TRBV28 with TRBJ1-1; no firm D call. This CDR3 is 15 amino acids long. CDR1 MDHEN and CDR2 SYDVKM come from the germline V gene. The V end was cut by 5 bases, the J end by 5 bases, with 18 bases between.

In its sample, this clone was seen many times. V and J are TRBV10-3 and TRBJ1-2; D call uncertain. Germline CDR1 reads ENHRY; CDR2 reads SYGVKD. V dropped 0 bases and J dropped 8 bases, with 16 bases sitting between them. CDR3 length equals 15 residues. As DNA, the CDR3 is TGTGCCATCAGTGAGTCGGTAGTACCTACGGGGGGCTACACCTTC. It codes for CAISESVVPTGGYTF.

The chain joins TRBV27 to TRBJ2-7, with D perhaps TRBD1 (6 bases). V was cut by 3 bases and J by 6 bases, with 15 bases left in between. This CDR3 comprises 14 residues. Per the germline V gene, CDR1 is MNHEY and CDR2 is SMNVEV (reference sequence). The chain's CDR3 is CASSLVRGRVEQYF. CDR3 in DNA: TGTGCCAGCAGTTTGGTCAGGGGACGTGTCGAGCAGTACTTC.

This clone was seen a few times. V is TRBV5-4 and J is TRBJ1-4; 9 bases match TRBD1. The germline gives CDR1 SGHNT, CDR2 YYREEE (reference sequence). V was clipped by 4 bases and J by 6 bases; unmatched bases: 7. The CDR3 consists of 15 residues. For the CDR3, the DNA is TGTGCCAGCAGCCGAAACAGGGGGCAGGATGAAAAACTGTTTTTT. It codes for CASSRNRGQDEKLFF.

CDR3 in DNA: TGTGCCAGCAGTTACTCGTCGTGGGCTTATGGCTACACCTTC. Its translation is CASSYSSWAYGYTF. This chain joins TRBV6-5 and TRBJ1-2; D not resolved. This CDR3 is built from 14 residues. CDR1 and CDR2 (germline): MNHEY, SVGAGI. Trimming left V 0 bases short and J 5 bases short, with 10 bases between.

This clone was seen a few times. The chain combines TRBV6-2 or TRBV6-3 with TRBJ1-5; 9 nucleotides agree with TRBD1. The CDR3 extends over 16 amino acids. In germline, CDR1 is MNHEY, CDR2 SVGEGT. Trimming took 1 base from V and 15 from J; bases not matched to a gene: 16. Here the CDR3 reads CASSYLKPGQGPRRHF. CDR3 nucleotides: TGTGCCAGCAGTTACTTAAAGCCGGGACAGGGACCGCGGCGGCATTTT.

The rearrangement links TRBV5-4 to TRBJ2-3; D possibly corresponds to TRBD2 (6 bases). V was shortened by 2 bases and J by 6 bases, with 13 bases between the two germline ends. The CDR3 contains 14 residues. Per germline, CDR1 SGHNT and CDR2 YYREEE (reference sequence). The CDR3 sequence is CASSFFGGRDTQYF. The CDR3 DNA is TGTGCCAGCAGCTTTTTCGGGGGTAGGGATACGCAGTATTTT.

This chain connects TRBV10-3 to TRBJ2-3; 8 bases are a match to TRBD1. The germline CDR1 and CDR2 sequences are ENHRY and SYGVKD. The trim removed 9 bases at V and 0 bases at J, leaving 14 bases unmatched. There are 17 residues in the CDR3. CDR3 sequence reads: CAIKRAGGRPSTDTQYF. CDR3 nucleotides: TGTGCCATAAAGAGGGCAGGGGGCCGGCCTAGCACAGATACGCAGTATTTT.

The J gene is TRBJ2-7, the V gene TRBV5-1, with a possible D match to TRBD1 (5 bases). Germline CDR1 SGHRS, CDR2 YFSETQ. Between the trimmed V and J ends, which lost 4 bases and 2 bases, there was a span of 13 bases. The CDR3 is 14 residues long. The CDR3 spells CASSLQTVTYEQYF. The CDR3 DNA reads as TGCGCCAGCAGCCTCCAGACAGTAACCTACGAGCAGTACTTC.

The chain links TRBV28 to TRBJ1-1; 10 bases map to TRBD1. The CDR3 is 17 amino acids. J lost 11 bases, V lost 4 bases, and 19 bases had no gene match. Germline-derived CDR1 and CDR2 are MDHEN and SYDVKM. For the CDR3, the DNA is TGTGCCAGCAGTTCAACCGGGACAGGGGTAGGCAGGCGATCTGCTTTCTTT. Its protein is CASSSTGTGVGRRSAFF.

This sequence joins TRBV3-1 (or the pseudogene TRBV3-2) and TRBJ2-3; TRBD2 is a possible D gene (5 bases). Germline CDR1 reads LGHDT; CDR2 reads YNNKEL (reference sequence). The V and J ends lost 1 base and 3 bases respectively, with 11 bases between them. The CDR3 loop spans 15 amino acids. DNA of the CDR3: TGTGCCAGCAGCCAAGCACTAGTAACGACAGATACGCAGTATTTT. It translates to CASSQALVTTDTQYF.

This rearrangement joins TRBV19 to TRBJ2-1; TRBD2 matches 8 bases. Germline V gene data show CDR1 as LNHDA and CDR2 as SQIVND (reference sequence). This CDR3 has 13 residues. V dropped 6 bases and J dropped 6; count of bases not matched to a gene: 4. In DNA form, the CDR3 reads TGTGCCAGTAGAAAACTAGCGGCCAATGAGCAGTTCTTC. Its protein product is CASRKLAANEQFF.

Here the CDR3 reads CASSREDLQETQYF. As DNA, the CDR3 is TGTGCCAGCAGCCGGGAGGACCTACAAGAGACCCAGTACTTC. The V call is TRBV7-9, the J call TRBJ2-5, with 7 nucleotides matching TRBD2. Germline assignment: CDR1 SEHNR and CDR2 FQNEAQ (reference sequence). This CDR3 has 14 amino acids. The V segment lost 5 bases and the J segment 2 bases; nucleotides outside the gene matches: 5.

This clone appeared a single time. This chain connects TRBV24-1 to TRBJ1-2; D is possibly TRBD1 (6 bases). Trimming cost V 5 bases and J 4 bases, with 10 bases left between them. CDR3 length: 13 residues. Germline values: CDR1 KGHDR, CDR2 SFDVKD. CDR3 residues: CATSGTGSYGYTF. The CDR3 region has the DNA TGTGCCACCAGTGGCACAGGGTCCTATGGCTACACCTTC.